Listed below are T cell receptor beta chains from one sample, sequenced in a study of T cell responses to AZD1222 COVID-19 vaccine. The protocol was immunoSEQ multiplex PCR, while the TCRdb copy is restricted to in-frame clones and leaves out a portion. The data contain 150,000 to 200,000 clones, about 91% of them seen just once; the ten biggest clones take up approximately 10%. Sequencing was performed on peripheral blood, taken 28 days after the second AZD1222 dose. Source of these receptors: an adult who received the AZD1222 COVID-19 vaccine. CDR3s include the opening cysteine and the closing phenylalanine or tryptophan. Each record gives: J gene, V gene, D gene, clone size, CDR3 length, CDR3 protein, CDR3 DNA. A D gene is named only where the DNA matches it firmly. Clone size is shown for a subset of rows, as once, few, many or a class of expanded clone.

TRBJ1-1,TRBV10-3,-,-,12,CAISETPPSAFF,TGTGCCATCAGTGAGACCCCCCCTTCAGCTTTCTTT
TRBJ1-2,TRBV4-2,-,-,14,CASSQEPGLYGYTF,TGTGCCAGCAGCCAAGAACCGGGGCTCTATGGCTACACCTTC
TRBJ1-2,TRBV6-5,TRBD1,-,14,CASSLGQGTYGYTF,TGTGCCAGCAGTCTGGGACAGGGGACATATGGCTACACCTTC
TRBJ1-1,TRBV9,-,-,16,CASSPDSGHLNTEAFF,TGTGCCAGCAGCCCCGACTCAGGACACTTGAACACTGAAGCTTTCTTT
TRBJ1-2,TRBV7-8,-,-,14,CASSPSDQNYGYTF,TGTGCCAGCAGCCCCAGTGACCAGAACTATGGCTACACCTTC
TRBJ1-3,TRBV7-8,-,-,16,CASSLAGRVSGNTIYF,TGTGCCAGCAGCTTAGCGGGCAGGGTATCCGGAAACACCATATATTTT
TRBJ1-2,TRBV18,-,-,15,CASSPPGSAGYGYTF,TGTGCCAGCTCACCACCGGGTAGTGCGGGCTATGGCTACACCTTC
TRBJ1-3,TRBV2,-,-,15,CASSVSQGSGNTIYF,TGTGCCAGCAGTGTCTCGCAAGGTTCTGGAAACACCATATATTTT
TRBJ2-7,TRBV30,TRBD1,-,13,CAWSETGTYEQYF,TGTGCCTGGAGTGAGACAGGGACCTACGAGCAGTACTTC
TRBJ1-5,TRBV15,TRBD1,-,14,CATSKTDRVQPQHF,TGTGCCACCAGCAAAACGGACAGGGTTCAGCCCCAGCATTTT
TRBJ1-5,TRBV4-1,-,-,13,CASSQDSNQPQHF,TGCGCCAGCAGCCAAGATAGCAATCAGCCCCAGCATTTT
TRBJ2-7,TRBV7-2,TRBD1,-,16,CASSFHSDRGNYEQYF,TGTGCCAGCAGCTTCCACTCGGACAGGGGAAACTACGAGCAGTACTTC
TRBJ2-7,TRBV28,TRBD1,-,15,CASSLPGTGSYEQYF,TGTGCCAGCAGTTTACCCGGGACAGGCTCCTACGAGCAGTACTTC
TRBJ2-5,TRBV7-3,-,-,13,CASSLRPEETQYF,TGTGCCAGCAGCTTAAGGCCTGAGGAGACCCAGTACTTC
TRBJ1-1,TRBV9,-,-,13,CASSGQINTEAFF,TGTGCCAGCAGCGGCCAAATAAACACTGAAGCTTTCTTT
TRBJ2-7,TRBV6-5,-,-,15,CASSTVWMEGYEQYF,TGTGCCAGCAGTACAGTGTGGATGGAGGGCTACGAGCAGTACTTC
TRBJ1-4,TRBV5-4,-,-,14,CASSYGTTNEKLFF,TGTGCCAGCAGCTACGGTACAACTAATGAAAAACTGTTTTTT
TRBJ2-5,TRBV5-1,-,-,14,CASSSALGGETQYF,TGCGCCAGCAGCTCCGCCCTCGGGGGAGAGACCCAGTACTTC
TRBJ1-5,TRBV7-2,-,once,14,CASSLQGFDQPQHF,TGTGCCAGCAGCCTACAGGGTTTTGATCAGCCCCAGCATTTT
TRBJ1-1,TRBV5-1,TRBD1,-,15,CASKADRALNTEAFF,TGCGCCAGCAAAGCGGACAGGGCGTTGAACACTGAAGCTTTCTTT
TRBJ2-1,TRBV19,-,-,11,CASSRYNEQFF,TGTGCCAGTAGTCGATACAATGAGCAGTTCTTC
TRBJ1-1,TRBV25-1,-,once,16,CASRRTGNRLNTEAFF,TGTGCCAGCAGAAGGACCGGGAATCGTTTGAACACTGAAGCTTTCTTT
TRBJ1-5,TRBV19,-,-,16,CASSPQGLRVSQPQHF,TGTGCCAGTAGCCCCCAGGGTCTCAGAGTTAGTCAGCCCCAGCATTTT
TRBJ1-5,TRBV6-5,TRBD1,-,15,CASNRGQGIGQPQHF,TGTGCCAGCAATAGAGGACAGGGCATAGGTCAGCCCCAGCATTTT
TRBJ2-3,TRBV11-3,-,-,14,CASSLSSGTDTQYF,TGTGCCAGCAGCTTATCTAGCGGCACAGATACGCAGTATTTT
TRBJ1-6,TRBV6-5,TRBD1,few,15,CASRRDRGHNSPLHF,TGTGCCAGCAGACGAGACAGGGGTCATAATTCACCCCTCCACTTT
TRBJ2-7,TRBV4-1,TRBD1,-,15,CASSRPSGQGGEQYF,TGCGCCAGCAGCCGCCCCTCGGGACAGGGCGGCGAGCAGTACTTC
TRBJ2-2,TRBV9,TRBD2,few,18,CASSVSILTSASNGELFF,TGTGCCAGCAGCGTTAGTATTCTCACTAGCGCGAGTAACGGGGAGCTGTTTTTT
TRBJ1-2,TRBV15,TRBD1,-,14,CATRDWDRDGGYTF,TGTGCCACCAGGGACTGGGACAGGGACGGGGGCTACACCTTC
TRBJ2-7,TRBV6-5,TRBD1,-,14,CASSPTGTSYEQYF,TGTGCCAGCAGCCCGACAGGGACCTCCTACGAGCAGTACTTC
TRBJ2-1,TRBV3-1/TRBV3-2,TRBD1,-,16,CASSNPGTGFRNEQFF,TGTGCCAGCAGCAACCCCGGGACAGGGTTTAGAAATGAGCAGTTCTTC
TRBJ2-1,TRBV29-1,TRBD1,once,13,CSVLSGTDNEQFF,TGCAGCGTTCTATCCGGGACAGACAATGAGCAGTTCTTC
TRBJ1-4,TRBV5-1,-,-,12,CASGATNEKLFF,TGCGCCAGCGGAGCAACTAATGAAAAACTGTTTTTT
TRBJ2-7,TRBV18,-,-,13,CASSPPENYEQYF,TGTGCCAGCTCACCACCGGAGAACTACGAGCAGTACTTC
TRBJ2-2,TRBV7-3,TRBD1,-,14,CASSLNRGTGELFF,TGTGCCAGCAGCTTAAACAGGGGAACCGGGGAGCTGTTTTTT
TRBJ2-2,TRBV19,TRBD1,-,16,CASSPGGAPNTGELFF,TGTGCCAGTAGTCCAGGGGGCGCTCCGAACACCGGGGAGCTGTTTTTT
TRBJ2-2,TRBV28,-,-,14,CASRYGTAVGELFF,TGTGCCAGCAGATACGGGACGGCGGTCGGGGAGCTGTTTTTT
TRBJ1-3,TRBV25-1,-,-,16,CASRGEQDYSGNTIYF,TGTGCCAGCAGGGGAGAACAAGATTACTCTGGAAACACCATATATTTT
TRBJ2-7,TRBV15,-,-,16,CATSSRLGRSTYEQYF,TGTGCCACCAGCAGCCGCTTGGGCAGGTCTACCTACGAGCAGTACTTC
TRBJ1-2,TRBV6-1,-,-,15,CASSEALRGGYGYTF,TGTGCCAGCAGTGAAGCTCTACGGGGGGGCTATGGCTACACCTTC
TRBJ2-7,TRBV5-1,-,-,13,CASSFSQFREQYF,TGCGCCAGCAGCTTTTCGCAATTTAGGGAGCAGTACTTC
TRBJ2-3,TRBV2,TRBD2,-,15,CASRPAGVRTDTQYF,TGTGCCAGCAGGCCGGCGGGGGTACGAACAGATACGCAGTATTTT
TRBJ2-1,TRBV6-2/TRBV6-3,-,-,15,CASSYSWTATYEQFF,TGTGCCAGCAGTTACTCGTGGACGGCGACCTATGAGCAGTTCTTC
TRBJ1-1,TRBV3-1/TRBV3-2,-,-,15,CASSRLQGRGTEAFF,TGTGCCAGCAGCCGGCTACAGGGTCGCGGCACTGAAGCTTTCTTT
TRBJ2-6,TRBV9,-,-,17,CASSPSLGGSGANVLTF,TGTGCCAGCAGCCCATCGTTAGGGGGCTCTGGGGCCAACGTCCTGACTTTC
TRBJ2-1,TRBV7-3,-,-,13,CASSRTKYNEQFF,TGTGCCAGCAGCAGAACCAAGTACAATGAGCAGTTCTTC
TRBJ2-3,TRBV7-3,TRBD2,once,17,CASSFQTSGLSTDTQYF,TGTGCCAGCAGCTTCCAGACTAGCGGGCTTAGCACAGATACGCAGTATTTT
TRBJ1-2,TRBV27,TRBD1,-,15,CASSLRDRVLDGYTF,TGTGCCAGCAGTCTCCGGGACAGGGTATTGGACGGCTACACCTTC
TRBJ1-6,TRBV19,-,-,14,CASTDYGDNSPLHF,TGTGCCAGTACAGACTACGGCGATAATTCACCCCTCCACTTT
TRBJ1-4,TRBV5-1,-,-,14,CASSLGQVNEKLFF,TGCGCCAGCAGCTTGGGACAGGTTAATGAAAAACTGTTTTTT
TRBJ2-2,TRBV7-7,-,-,15,CASSPDFGNTGELFF,TGTGCTAGCAGCCCGGACTTTGGGAACACCGGGGAGCTGTTTTTT
TRBJ1-3,TRBV19,-,-,13,CASSQGRGNTIYF,TGTGCCAGTAGCCAGGGTCGCGGAAACACCATATATTTT
TRBJ1-6,TRBV5-8,-,once,15,CASSLVSAAKSPLHF,TGTGCCAGCAGCTTGGTTTCGGCTGCTAAATCACCCCTCCACTTT
TRBJ2-5,TRBV5-1,TRBD2,-,15,CASSLGGGAIETQYF,TGCGCCAGCAGCTTGGGCGGGGGGGCCATAGAGACCCAGTACTTC
TRBJ1-5,TRBV11-3,-,-,17,CASSPEEGCQRNQPQHF,TGTGCCAGCAGCCCAGAAGAGGGCTGCCAAAGGAATCAGCCCCAGCATTTT
TRBJ2-1,TRBV15,-,once,13,CATLEVASNEQFF,TGTGCCACCCTCGAGGTAGCGAGCAATGAGCAGTTCTTC
TRBJ2-2,TRBV7-9,-,-,16,CASSLPPGYSYGELFF,TGTGCCAGCAGCTTACCCCCGGGTTACTCCTACGGGGAGCTGTTTTTT
TRBJ1-1,TRBV6-5,-,-,12,CASSYVSTEAFF,TGTGCCAGCAGTTACGTGAGCACTGAAGCTTTCTTT
TRBJ1-4,TRBV29-1,-,few,12,CSAGEANEKLFF,TGCAGCGCAGGGGAGGCCAATGAAAAACTGTTTTTT